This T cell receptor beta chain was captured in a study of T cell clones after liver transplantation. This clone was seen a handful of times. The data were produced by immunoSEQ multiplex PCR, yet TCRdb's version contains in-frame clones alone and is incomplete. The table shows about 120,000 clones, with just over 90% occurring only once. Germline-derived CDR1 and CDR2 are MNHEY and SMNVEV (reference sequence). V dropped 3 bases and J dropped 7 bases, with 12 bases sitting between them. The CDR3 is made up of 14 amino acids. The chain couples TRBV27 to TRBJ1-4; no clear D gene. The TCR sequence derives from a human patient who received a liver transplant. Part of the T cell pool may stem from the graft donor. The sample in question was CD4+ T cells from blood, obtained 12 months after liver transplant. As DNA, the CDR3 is TGTGCCAGCAGTTTCAATGGAGGTCGTGAAAAACTGTTTTTT. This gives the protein CASSFNGGREKLFF.